This TCR beta chain was obtained from a study of Graves' ophthalmopathy and Graves' hyperthyroidism. In this cohort, patients with other autoimmune diseases, uncontrolled infections, pregnancy or lactation were excluded. Sampling 10 ml of fresh peripheral blood provided the PBMCs. Investigators amplified TCR beta CDR3 regions from RNA transcripts. First-round RT-PCR relied on HTBI primers, and a second-round multiplex PCR came next. Each CDR3 protein is one row after TCRdb ran MiXCR on the multiplex PCR reads. This table holds about 620,000 distinct CDR3 sequences, over 20% found once. Many counts were recorded for this clonotype. Trimming stripped 4 bases from V and 0 bases from J, with 15 bases between. CDR3 length: 16 residues.

The chain joins TRBV12-3 or TRBV12-4 to TRBJ1-1, with D possibly matching TRBD1 (5 bases). The sequence derives from a young woman with stable Graves' hyperthyroidism. Some clones in this sample may be carry-over from other donors' samples. The material sequenced was peripheral blood. Here the CDR3 reads CASSSLDTNLNTEAFF. Written as DNA, the CDR3 is TGTGCCAGCAGTTCCCTGGACACAAACCTGAACACTGAAGCTTTCTTT.